One sample yielded the 17 T cell receptor beta chains listed below, sequenced in a study of OX40 agonist ivuxolimab in advanced cancers. The method was immunoSEQ multiplex PCR; TCRdb's version includes in-frame clones alone and lacks a portion of them. In the table there are fewer than 20,000 clones, roughly four fifths of which are singletons. The sequences come from CD4+ or CD8+ T cells sorted from blood, collected in a trial of the OX40 agonist ivuxolimab. The receptors stem from an adult with an advanced solid tumor such as melanoma, head and neck, liver or kidney cancer.

V gene TRBV27 combines with J gene TRBJ2-1, with TRBD2 as a possible D gene (6 bases). Germline V gene lookup returns CDR1 MNHEY and CDR2 SMNVEV (reference sequence). V was pared by 8 bases and J by 9 bases, with 14 bases between. There are 12 residues in the CDR3. CDR3 sequence (DNA): TGTGCCAGCGGCAATGGAGGGGTTGAGCAGTTCTTC. This sequence encodes CASGNGGVEQFF.

This clone was recorded only once. The V gene is TRBV2, the J gene TRBJ2-5; 7 bases fit TRBD2. The CDR3 is made up of 13 amino acids. The V and J ends lost 6 bases and 5 bases, in that order; junction bases with no gene match: 6. Germline loops: CDR1 SNHLY, CDR2 FYNNEI. The CDR3 DNA follows: TGTGCCAGCAGACGGGGGGAGGAGGAGACCCAGTACTTC. Encoded protein: CASRRGEEETQYF.

This clone turned up a few times. This sequence joins TRBV7-9 and TRBJ1-2; D is possibly TRBD1 (5 bases). V lost 1 base, J lost 8 bases, and 11 bases lay in between. Looked up from germline, CDR1 is SEHNR and CDR2 is FQNEAQ (reference sequence). CDR3 size: 13 residues. The CDR3 DNA follows: TGTGCCAGCAGCTTAGTGGCAGGGATAGGCTACACCTTC. It specifies CASSLVAGIGYTF.

The chain links TRBV15 to TRBJ1-1; D is ambiguous. The CDR3 covers 13 residues. V gave up 5 bases and J gave up 3 bases, with 10 bases separating them. Per the germline V gene, CDR1 is LNHNV and CDR2 is YYDKDF (reference sequence). The CDR3 DNA follows: TGTGCCACCAGCTTCGACGGGGACACTGAAGCTTTCTTT. The encoded protein is CATSFDGDTEAFF.

This clone was picked up one time. V usage is TRBV30 and J usage is TRBJ1-4; no clear D gene. The CDR3 runs 11 residues. Germline values: CDR1 GTSNPN, CDR2 SVGIG (reference sequence). V shed 0 bases and J shed 12 bases, with 8 bases lying between them. The CDR3 DNA reads as TGTGCCTGGAGTGTACTTGAGGAACTGTTTTTT. This translates into CAWSVLEELFF.

The gene calls are TRBV7-9 and TRBJ2-7, with a possible D match to TRBD2 (5 bases). CDR1 and CDR2 from the germline V gene are SEHNR and FQNEAQ (reference sequence). V dropped 0 bases and J dropped 9 bases, with 12 bases sitting between them. The CDR3 has 13 amino acids. The CDR3 loop is CASSLALDGGQYF. The CDR3 coding sequence is TGTGCCAGCAGCTTAGCCCTAGACGGAGGGCAGTACTTC.

The rearrangement joins TRBV4-1 to TRBJ2-4; possibly TRBD2 for D (6 bases). Germline V gives CDR1 MGHRA, CDR2 YSYEKL. This CDR3 region has 14 residues. V lost 0 bases, J lost 7 bases, and 10 bases lay in between. DNA of the CDR3: TGCGCCAGCAGCCAAGACGGGGGAGTGAACATTCAGTACTTC. Its protein product is CASSQDGGVNIQYF.

The chain employs TRBV27 and TRBJ2-7, with a weak D call TRBD1 (7 bases). Germline V gives CDR1 MNHEY, CDR2 SMNVEV (reference sequence). The CDR3 sequence is 14 residues long. V lost 5 bases, J lost 4 bases, and 15 bases lay in between. The CDR3 sequence is CASSLQGGVYEQYF. Written as DNA, the CDR3 is TGTGCCAGCAGTCTCCAGGGGGGAGTATACGAGCAGTACTTC.

The chain uses TRBV18 and TRBJ2-1; 8 bases match TRBD2. From germline, CDR1 is KGHSH and CDR2 LQKENI. The junction had 7 bases not matched to a gene; V was cut back by 3 bases and J by 6 bases. The CDR3 spans 15 residues. The CDR3 nucleotides are TGTGCCAGCTCACCCGAGGATAGCGGGGCCAATGAGCAGTTCTTC. Encoded protein: CASSPEDSGANEQFF.

The rearrangement uses TRBV27 and TRBJ2-2; D is possibly TRBD1 or TRBD2 (5 bases each). The germline gives CDR1 MNHEY, CDR2 SMNVEV (reference sequence). V dropped 4 bases and J dropped 4 bases, with 10 bases sitting between them. There are 14 residues in the CDR3. CDR3 DNA sequence: TGTGCCAGCAGTTGGGGACCAAGCACCGGGGAGCTGTTTTTT. Its protein is CASSWGPSTGELFF.

The V call is TRBV27, the J call TRBJ2-1; D may correspond to TRBD1 or TRBD2 (5 bases each). Germline V gives CDR1 MNHEY, CDR2 SMNVEV (reference sequence). The V gene lost 6 bases and the J gene lost 10 bases, with 13 bases spanning the gap. This CDR3 region has 12 residues. The CDR3 loop reads CASSQRGREQFF. For the CDR3, the DNA is TGTGCCAGCAGCCAACGGGGCCGAGAGCAGTTCTTC.

The chain is built from TRBV6-1 and TRBJ2-2, with 11 nucleotides matching TRBD2. With 4 bases clipped from V and 4 bases from J, the junction kept 2 bases outside the gene matches. This CDR3 is built from 15 residues. CDR1 and CDR2 (germline): MNHNS, SASEGT. CDR3 bases: TGTGCCAGCAGTGCAACTAGCGGGAGCACCGGGGAGCTGTTTTTT. Residues: CASSATSGSTGELFF.

The rearrangement links TRBV29-1 to TRBJ2-7; D may be TRBD1 (6 bases). The germline V gene has CDR1 SQVTM and CDR2 ANQGSEA. The CDR3 spans 14 residues. Trimming removed 1 base at V and 0 bases at J, with 10 bases between. DNA for the CDR3: TGCAGCGTTGAAGGTACAGGGCTCTCCTACGAGCAGTACTTC. Encoded protein: CSVEGTGLSYEQYF.

The chain links TRBV4-1 to TRBJ1-5; D ambiguous. Germline CDR1 is MGHRA and CDR2 is YSYEKL. The CDR3 runs 20 residues. Trimming took 1 base from V and 0 from J, leaving 22 bases between them. CDR3 protein: CASSQGIRHASDYSNQPQHF. The CDR3 nucleotides are TGCGCCAGCAGCCAAGGAATCAGACACGCCAGTGATTATAGCAATCAGCCCCAGCATTTT.

The V and J genes are TRBV27 and TRBJ2-2, with 14 bases that match TRBD2. The CDR3 spans 21 residues. The trim removed 7 bases at V and 5 bases at J, leaving 21 bases unmatched. The V gene's germline CDR1 is MNHEY and CDR2 SMNVEV (reference sequence). The CDR3 protein is CASTPRWPWTSGGTRTGELFF. The CDR3 bases are TGTGCCAGCACCCCGCGGTGGCCATGGACTAGCGGGGGGACCAGGACCGGGGAGCTGTTTTTT.

Written as DNA, the CDR3 is TGTGCCAGCAGCTTGGGTGGCTCTGGAAACACCATATATTTT. Translation: CASSLGGSGNTIYF. The V gene is TRBV5-6, the J gene TRBJ1-3; no firm D call. CDR1 is SGHDT and CDR2 is YYEEEE in the germline V gene. V lost 0 bases to trimming and J lost 0 bases, with 4 bases between them. This CDR3 has 14 amino acids.

This chain links TRBV7-3 with TRBJ2-5, with 8 bases lining up with TRBD2. The CDR3 is made up of 16 amino acids. Unmatched junction bases numbered 12, after V lost 5 bases and J lost 4 bases. Per germline, CDR1 SGHTA and CDR2 FQGTGA. CDR3 loop: CASSLLSGGRIETQYF. The DNA of the CDR3 is TGTGCCAGCAGCCTTCTCTCCGGCGGGAGGATAGAGACCCAGTACTTC.